This TCR beta chain was sequenced during a study of graft-versus-host responses after intestinal transplantation. Overall study: Each patient got anti-thymocyte globulin induction, then tacrolimus and steroids for roughly 3 years.

After transplant, marrow was aspirated from the posterior iliac crest or elsewhere. In the case of this clone: Its antigen remains unidentified.

Germline CDR1 and CDR2: SGHTA and FQGTGA. Trimming cost V 0 bases and J 2 bases, with 8 bases left between them. This CDR3 is built from 15 residues. General study findings and limits: Some patients had graft-donor T cell macrochimerism. In their allografts, the ratios of graft-versus-host to host-versus-graft T cell clones were high.

Only in-frame clones appear in the TCRdb table, and some are missing; sequencing was by immunoSEQ multiplex PCR. The top ten hold around 6.7% of the sample, which has some 69,000 clones, about nine tenths seen once. This specimen consisted of bone marrow, obtained roughly 780 days after intestinal transplantation. This chain connects TRBV7-3 to TRBJ2-1, with D unclear. The TCR sequence derives from a human patient who received an intestinal transplant, so some T cells may come from the graft donor. The DNA for the CDR3 is TGTGCCAGCAGCTTAACTGGGAATCCCTACAATGAGCAGTTCTTC. It yields the protein CASSLTGNPYNEQFF.